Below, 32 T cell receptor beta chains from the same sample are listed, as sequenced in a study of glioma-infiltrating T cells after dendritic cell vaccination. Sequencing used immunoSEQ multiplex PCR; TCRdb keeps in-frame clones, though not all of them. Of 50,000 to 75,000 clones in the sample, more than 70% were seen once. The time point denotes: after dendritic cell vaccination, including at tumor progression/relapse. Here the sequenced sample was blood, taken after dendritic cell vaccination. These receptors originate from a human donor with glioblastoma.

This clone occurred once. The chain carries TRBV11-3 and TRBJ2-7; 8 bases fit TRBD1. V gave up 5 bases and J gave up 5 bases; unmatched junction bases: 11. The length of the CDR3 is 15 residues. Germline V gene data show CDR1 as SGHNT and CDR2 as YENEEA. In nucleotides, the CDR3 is TGTGCCAGCAGCAAAACCGGGACAGGTCTTCACGAGCAGTACTTC. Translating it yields CASSKTGTGLHEQYF.

The CDR3 nucleotides read TGTGCCAGTAGGAGGGGGAAGGACAGGGACTACGAGCAGTACTTC. Translation: CASRRGKDRDYEQYF. The chain recombines TRBV19 with TRBJ2-7, with 8 bases aligning to TRBD1. CDR1 is LNHDA and CDR2 is SQIVND in the germline V gene (reference sequence). V lost 6 bases to trimming and J lost 3 bases; unmatched junction nucleotides: 10. This CDR3 is 15 amino acids long.

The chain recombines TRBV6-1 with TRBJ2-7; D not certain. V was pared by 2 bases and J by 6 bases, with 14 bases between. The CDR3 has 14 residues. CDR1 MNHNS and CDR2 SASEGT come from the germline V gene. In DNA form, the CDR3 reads TGTGCCAGCAGTGAAATTGAGGCTTTTGGCGAGCAGTACTTC. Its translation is CASSEIEAFGEQYF.

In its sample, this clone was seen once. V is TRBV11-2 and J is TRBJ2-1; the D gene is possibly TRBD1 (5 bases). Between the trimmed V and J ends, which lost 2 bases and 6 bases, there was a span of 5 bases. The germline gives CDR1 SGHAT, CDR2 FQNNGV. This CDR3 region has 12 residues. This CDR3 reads CASSLQGNEQFF. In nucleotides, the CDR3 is TGTGCCAGCAGCTTACAGGGCAATGAGCAGTTCTTC.

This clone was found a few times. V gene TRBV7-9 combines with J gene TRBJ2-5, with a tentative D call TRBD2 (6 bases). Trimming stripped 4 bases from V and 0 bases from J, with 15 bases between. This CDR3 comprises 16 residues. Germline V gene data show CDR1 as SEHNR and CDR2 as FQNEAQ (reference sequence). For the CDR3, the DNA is TGTGCCAGCAGCTCCTTCCCCCGGGACTACCAAGAGACCCAGTACTTC. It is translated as CASSSFPRDYQETQYF.

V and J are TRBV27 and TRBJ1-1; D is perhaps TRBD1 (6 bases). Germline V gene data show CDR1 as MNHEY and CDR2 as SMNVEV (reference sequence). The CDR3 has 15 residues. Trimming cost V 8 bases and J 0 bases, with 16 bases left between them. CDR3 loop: CASSPGGAVNTEAFF. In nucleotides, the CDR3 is TGTGCCAGCTCCCCGGGGGGCGCCGTGAACACTGAAGCTTTCTTT.

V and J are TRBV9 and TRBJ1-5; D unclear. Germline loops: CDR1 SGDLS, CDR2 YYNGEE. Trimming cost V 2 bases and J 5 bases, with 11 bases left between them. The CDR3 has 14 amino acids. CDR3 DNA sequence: TGTGCCAGCAGCGTGTGGCCCCCCGATCAGCCCCAGCATTTT. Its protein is CASSVWPPDQPQHF.

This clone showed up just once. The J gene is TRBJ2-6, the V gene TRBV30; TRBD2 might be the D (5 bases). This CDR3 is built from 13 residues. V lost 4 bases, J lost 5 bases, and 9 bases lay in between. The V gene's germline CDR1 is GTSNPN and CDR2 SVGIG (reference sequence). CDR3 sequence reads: CAWNLGRANVLTF. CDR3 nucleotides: TGTGCCTGGAATCTCGGGAGGGCCAACGTCCTGACTTTC.

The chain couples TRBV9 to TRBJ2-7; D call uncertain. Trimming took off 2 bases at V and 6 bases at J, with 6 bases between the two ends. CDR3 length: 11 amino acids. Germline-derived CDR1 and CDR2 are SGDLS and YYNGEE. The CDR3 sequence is CASSVLAEQYF. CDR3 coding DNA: TGTGCCAGCAGCGTTTTGGCCGAGCAGTACTTC.

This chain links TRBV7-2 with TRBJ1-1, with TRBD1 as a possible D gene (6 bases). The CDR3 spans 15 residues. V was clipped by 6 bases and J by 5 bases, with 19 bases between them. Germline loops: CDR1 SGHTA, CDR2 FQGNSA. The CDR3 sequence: CASSRNGQQGTEAFF. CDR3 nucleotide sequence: TGTGCCAGCAGTCGAAACGGACAGCAGGGTACTGAAGCTTTCTTT.

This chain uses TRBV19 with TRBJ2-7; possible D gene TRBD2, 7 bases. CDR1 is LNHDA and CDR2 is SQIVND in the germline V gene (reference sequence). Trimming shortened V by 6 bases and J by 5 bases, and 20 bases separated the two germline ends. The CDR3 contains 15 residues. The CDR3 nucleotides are TGTGCCAGTAGATCCTTAGGGGGGGCGTTCGACGAGCAGTACTTC. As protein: CASRSLGGAFDEQYF.

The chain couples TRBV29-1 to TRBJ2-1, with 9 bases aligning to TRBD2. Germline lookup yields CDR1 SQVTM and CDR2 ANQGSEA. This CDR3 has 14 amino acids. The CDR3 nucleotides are TGCAGTGTTCGGAGCGGGGGGCGGCGTAATGAGCAGTTCTTC. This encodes CSVRSGGRRNEQFF.

The CDR3 DNA is TGTGCCAGTAGTATAGATGGGGCAGGGAGGGTAGGTCAGCCCCAGCATTTT. Its protein product is CASSIDGAGRVGQPQHF. This chain links TRBV19 with TRBJ1-5; D is possibly TRBD1 (5 bases). CDR1 LNHDA and CDR2 SQIVND come from the germline V gene (reference sequence). This CDR3 has 17 amino acids. V lost 0 bases and J 6 bases, leaving 18 bases between the germline ends.

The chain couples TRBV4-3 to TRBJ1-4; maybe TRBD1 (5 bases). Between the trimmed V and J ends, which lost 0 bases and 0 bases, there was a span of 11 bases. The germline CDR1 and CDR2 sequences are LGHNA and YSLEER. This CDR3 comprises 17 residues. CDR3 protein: CASSQEGGLSTNEKLFF. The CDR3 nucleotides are TGCGCCAGCAGCCAAGAGGGGGGACTGTCAACTAATGAAAAACTGTTTTTT.

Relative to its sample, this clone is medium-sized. This CDR3 reads CASSSEGQGYNGYTF. For the CDR3, the DNA is TGTGCCAGCAGCTCAGAAGGACAGGGGTATAATGGCTACACCTTC. This chain joins TRBV5-4 and TRBJ1-2; 9 bases align to TRBD1. The junction had 9 bases not matched to a gene; V was cut back by 3 bases and J by 6 bases. The CDR3 is 15 amino acids. CDR1 and CDR2 (germline): SGHNT, YYREEE (reference sequence).

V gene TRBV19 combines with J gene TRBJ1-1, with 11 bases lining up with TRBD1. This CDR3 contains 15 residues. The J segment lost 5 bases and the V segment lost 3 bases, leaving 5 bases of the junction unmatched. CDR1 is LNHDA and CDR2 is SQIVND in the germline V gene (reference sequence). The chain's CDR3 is CASSIGQGAETEAFF. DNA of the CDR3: TGTGCCAGTAGTATCGGACAGGGGGCAGAGACTGAAGCTTTCTTT. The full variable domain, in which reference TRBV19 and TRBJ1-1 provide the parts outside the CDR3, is DGGITQSPKYLFRKEGQNVTLSCEQNLNHDAMYWYRQDPGQGLRLIYYSQIVNDFQKGDIAEGYSVSREKKESFPLTVTSAQKNPTAFYLCASSIGQGAETEAFFGQGTRLTVV.

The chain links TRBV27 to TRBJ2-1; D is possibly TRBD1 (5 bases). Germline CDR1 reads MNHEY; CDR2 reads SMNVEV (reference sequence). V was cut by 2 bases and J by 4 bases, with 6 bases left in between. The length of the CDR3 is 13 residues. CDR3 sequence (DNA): TGTGCCAGCAGTTTAGACAGATACAATGAGCAGTTCTTC. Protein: CASSLDRYNEQFF.

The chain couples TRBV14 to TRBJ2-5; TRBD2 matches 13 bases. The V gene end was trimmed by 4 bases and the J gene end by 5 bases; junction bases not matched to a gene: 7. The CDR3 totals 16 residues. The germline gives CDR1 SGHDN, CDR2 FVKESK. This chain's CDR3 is CASSPGTSGVWETQYF. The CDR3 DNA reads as TGTGCCAGCAGCCCTGGGACTAGCGGGGTGTGGGAGACCCAGTACTTC.

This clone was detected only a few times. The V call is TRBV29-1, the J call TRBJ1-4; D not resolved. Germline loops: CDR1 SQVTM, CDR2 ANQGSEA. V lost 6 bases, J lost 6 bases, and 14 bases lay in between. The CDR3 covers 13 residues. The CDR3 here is CSVAPLNDEKLFF. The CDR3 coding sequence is TGCAGCGTGGCCCCCCTTAACGATGAAAAACTGTTTTTT.

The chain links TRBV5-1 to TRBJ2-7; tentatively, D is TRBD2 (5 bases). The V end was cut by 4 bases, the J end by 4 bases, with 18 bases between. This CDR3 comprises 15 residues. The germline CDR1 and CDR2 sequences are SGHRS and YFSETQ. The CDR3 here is CASSNGPGGPYEQYF. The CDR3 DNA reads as TGCGCCAGCAGCAATGGACCGGGCGGGCCTTACGAGCAGTACTTC.

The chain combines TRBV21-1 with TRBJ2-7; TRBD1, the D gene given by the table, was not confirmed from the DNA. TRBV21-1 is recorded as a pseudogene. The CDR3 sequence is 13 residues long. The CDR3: CASSRTGAYEQYF. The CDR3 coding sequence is TGTGCCAGCTCGAGGACAGGCGCCTACGAGCAGTACTTC.

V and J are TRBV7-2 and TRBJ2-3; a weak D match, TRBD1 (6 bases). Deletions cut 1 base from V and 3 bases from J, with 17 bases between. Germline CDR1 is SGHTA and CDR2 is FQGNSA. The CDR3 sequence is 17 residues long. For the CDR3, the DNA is TGTGCCAGCAGCTTAGACTCCAGGGGCGCGTGGACAGATACGCAGTATTTT. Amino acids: CASSLDSRGAWTDTQYF.

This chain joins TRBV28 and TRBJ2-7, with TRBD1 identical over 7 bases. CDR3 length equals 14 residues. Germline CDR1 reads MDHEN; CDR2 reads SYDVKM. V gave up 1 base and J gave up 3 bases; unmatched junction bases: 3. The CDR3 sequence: CASSLSRTGYEQYF. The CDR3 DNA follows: TGTGCCAGCAGTTTATCCCGGACAGGCTACGAGCAGTACTTC.

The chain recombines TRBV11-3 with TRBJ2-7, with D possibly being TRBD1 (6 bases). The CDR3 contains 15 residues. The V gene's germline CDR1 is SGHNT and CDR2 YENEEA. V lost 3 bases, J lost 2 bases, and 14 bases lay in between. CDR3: CASSLGAGMTYEQYF. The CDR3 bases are TGTGCCAGCAGCTTGGGGGCCGGGATGACCTACGAGCAGTACTTC. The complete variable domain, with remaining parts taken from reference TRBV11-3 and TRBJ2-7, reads EAGVVQSPRYKIIEKKQPVAFWCNPISGHNTLYWYLQNLGQGPELLIRYENEEAVDDSQLPKDRFSAERLKGVDSTLKIQPAELGDSAVYLCASSLGAGMTYEQYFGPGTRLTVT.

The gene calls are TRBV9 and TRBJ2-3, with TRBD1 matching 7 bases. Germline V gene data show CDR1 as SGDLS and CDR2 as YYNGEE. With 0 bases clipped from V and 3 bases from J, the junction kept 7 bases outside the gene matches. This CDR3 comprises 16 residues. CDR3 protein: CASSVAGRGSTDTQYF. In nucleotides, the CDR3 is TGTGCCAGCAGCGTAGCTGGCAGGGGGTCTACAGATACGCAGTATTTT.

This CDR3 is CSVDRGNTGELFF. DNA for the CDR3: TGCAGCGTTGATCGGGGGAATACCGGGGAGCTGTTTTTT. The J gene is TRBJ2-2, the V gene TRBV29-1; D may be TRBD2 (6 bases). The CDR3 consists of 13 residues. CDR1 is SQVTM and CDR2 is ANQGSEA in the germline V gene. Deletions cut 3 bases from V and 5 bases from J, with 10 bases between.

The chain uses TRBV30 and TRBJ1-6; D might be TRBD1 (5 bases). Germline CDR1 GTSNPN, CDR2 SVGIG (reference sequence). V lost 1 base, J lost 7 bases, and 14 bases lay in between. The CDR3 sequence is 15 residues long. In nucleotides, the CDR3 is TGTGCCTGGAGTGCGCTAACAGGCTTGAATTCACCCCTCCACTTT. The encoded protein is CAWSALTGLNSPLHF.

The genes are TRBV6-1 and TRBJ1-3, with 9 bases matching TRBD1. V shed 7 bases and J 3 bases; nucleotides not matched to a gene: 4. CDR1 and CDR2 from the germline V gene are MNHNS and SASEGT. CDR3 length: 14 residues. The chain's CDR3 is CASMDRGGGNTIYF. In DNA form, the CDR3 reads TGTGCCAGCATGGACAGGGGAGGTGGAAACACCATATATTTT.

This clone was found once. CDR3 region: CASSPAPGTGGDDSYEQYF. CDR3 DNA: TGTGCCAGCAGCCCCGCCCCCGGGACAGGGGGCGACGACTCCTACGAGCAGTACTTC. The chain recombines TRBV7-9 with TRBJ2-7, with 12 positions matching TRBD1. CDR3 size: 19 residues. In germline, CDR1 is SEHNR, CDR2 FQNEAQ (reference sequence). Germline trimming cut 5 bases from V and 0 bases from J; bases unmatched to any gene: 14. The full variable domain, rest sourced from reference TRBV7-9 and TRBJ2-7, is DTGVSQNPRHKITKRGQNVTFRCDPISEHNRLYWYRQTLGQGPEFLTYFQNEAQLEKSRLLSDRFSAERPKGSFSTLEIQRTEQGDSAMYLCASSPAPGTGGDDSYEQYFGPGTRLTVT.

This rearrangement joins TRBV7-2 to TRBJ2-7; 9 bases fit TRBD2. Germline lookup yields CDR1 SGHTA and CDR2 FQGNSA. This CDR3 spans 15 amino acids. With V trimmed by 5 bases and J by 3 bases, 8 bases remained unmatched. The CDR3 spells CASSPGRSGGYEQYF. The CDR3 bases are TGTGCCAGCAGCCCCGGCCGTAGCGGGGGCTACGAGCAGTACTTC.

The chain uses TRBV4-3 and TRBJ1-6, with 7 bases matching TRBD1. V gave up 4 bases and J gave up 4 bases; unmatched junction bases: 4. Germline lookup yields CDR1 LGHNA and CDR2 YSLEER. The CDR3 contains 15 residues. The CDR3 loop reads CASSLGQAYNSPLHF. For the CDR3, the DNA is TGCGCCAGCAGCCTAGGACAGGCATATAATTCACCCCTCCACTTT.

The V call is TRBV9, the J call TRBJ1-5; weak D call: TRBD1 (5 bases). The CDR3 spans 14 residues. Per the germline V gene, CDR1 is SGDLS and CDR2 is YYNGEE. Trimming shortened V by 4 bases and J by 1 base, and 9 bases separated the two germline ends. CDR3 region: CASSRGLSNQPQHF. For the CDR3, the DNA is TGTGCCAGCAGCAGGGGTTTGAGCAATCAGCCCCAGCATTTT.